This T cell receptor (beta chain) was recovered during a study of neurological immune-mediated disorders. Looked up from germline, CDR1 is MNHEY and CDR2 is SMNVEV (reference sequence). The ends were cut back, 5 bases at V and 16 bases at J, with 21 bases in the middle. CDR3 length: 14 amino acids. TCRdb called the 5' RACE reads again in MiXCR, with one record for every CDR3 protein. The data show about 21,000 distinct CDR3 sequences, with about 6.2% seen just once and less than 55% held by the top ten. This clonotype was counted at least ten times. This clonotype was sampled from a man aged 18 to 29 in good health. Sequencing was done on a sample of CD8+ T cells from blood. The chain links TRBV27 to TRBJ1-6, with D hard to call. CDR3 residues: CASSPGYGGALLHF. The CDR3, as DNA: TGTGCCAGCAGTCCGGGGTACGGCGGAGCGTTACTCCACTTT.